The rows below give T cell receptor beta chains drawn from one sample of a study of response to subunit inactivated influenza vaccine. TCRdb processed the RT-PCR reads anew with MiXCR; each CDR3 protein has one entry. This table has hundreds of thousands of distinct CDR3 sequences, approximately 18% appearing once. The sequencing used PBMCs from blood, collected 4 to 6 days after vaccination. Receptors were obtained from a man aged 50 to 60 who received an inactivated influenza vaccine. CDR3s include the opening cysteine and the closing phenylalanine or tryptophan. The D gene is left open where the match is weak. Rows give clone size only sometimes, using once, few, many, or a class for an expanded clone.

TRBV9	TRBJ2-7	few	13	.	CASSPRGWYEQYF	TGTGCCAGCAGCCCCAGGGGATGGTACGAGCAGTACTTC
TRBV20-1	TRBJ2-5	.	14	.	CSASWGMNQETQYF	TGCAGTGCTAGCTGGGGAATGAACCAAGAGACCCAGTACTTC
TRBV5-1	TRBJ1-6	.	17	TRBD1	CASSLGKQGIYNSPLHF	TGCGCCAGCAGCTTGGGAAAACAGGGGATCTATAATTCACCCCTCCACTTT
TRBV6-2/TRBV6-3	TRBJ2-7	.	14	.	CASSYSRGELEQYF	TGTGCCAGCAGTTACTCGAGGGGTGAACTTGAGCAGTACTTC
TRBV20-1	TRBJ1-2	many	14	TRBD1	CSASPGQGVTGYTF	TGCAGTGCTAGCCCGGGACAGGGGGTTACTGGCTACACCTTC
TRBV18	TRBJ2-7	few	13	.	CASSPYREHEQYF	TGTGCCAGCTCACCATACAGGGAGCACGAGCAGTACTTC
TRBV10-3	TRBJ1-4	.	15	.	CAISERAGAAEKLFF	TGTGCCATCAGTGAGAGGGCAGGGGCGGCTGAAAAACTGTTTTTT
TRBV7-2	TRBJ2-3	few	12	.	CASSPPLAAQYF	TGTGCCAGCAGCCCCCCCTTGGCAGCGCAGTATTTT
TRBV5-6	TRBJ1-6	.	15	.	CASSLGWRGYSPLHF	TGTGCCAGCAGCTTGGGGTGGAGGGGTTATTCACCCCTCCACTTT
TRBV20-1	TRBJ2-5	.	15	TRBD2	CSAWGSSGTPETQYF	TGCAGTGCTTGGGGTAGCAGCGGGACCCCAGAGACCCAGTACTTC
TRBV29-1	TRBJ2-5	.	15	TRBD2	CSVLLAGATQETQYF	TGCAGCGTCCTGCTAGCGGGAGCGACCCAAGAGACCCAGTACTTC
TRBV5-1	TRBJ2-3	few	15	.	CASSPVHSSTDTQYF	TGCGCCAGCAGCCCCGTACATTCTAGCACAGATACGCAGTATTTT
TRBV29-1	TRBJ2-5	many	21	.	CSVEGQMDTGGTAWGQETQYF	TGCAGCGTTGAGGGACAAATGGACACCGGCGGTACGGCTTGGGGCCAAGAGACCCAGTACTTC